The clone carrying this T cell receptor beta chain turned up a few times. The antigen is unknown. The authors reverse transcribed all of the isolated RNA, so sequencing captured expressed TCRB transcripts. Only in-frame clones appear in the TCRdb table, and some are missing; sequencing was by immunoSEQ multiplex PCR. In the table there are 150,000 to 170,000 clones, 10% of which are singletons. This specimen belongs to a study of beta chain features in type 1 diabetes. Background on the study: Examined across all samples were over 85 million sorted cells. General study results and limits: A moderate, significant TCRB CDR3 shortening appeared in type 1 diabetes across four CD4+ subsets.

Germline V gene sequence: CDR1 MNHEY, CDR2 SMNVEV (reference sequence). V shed 6 bases, J shed 2 bases, and the junction held 7 bases outside the gene matches. CDR3 length equals 14 residues. Donors underwent one heparinised blood draw, 95 to 150 mL on average. Sorted populations all had greater than 95% purity. V usage is TRBV27 and J usage is TRBJ2-7, with TRBD2 matching over 7 bases. The sequence derives from a man aged 25 to 40 with type 1 diabetes. Sequencing was done on a sample of central memory CD4+ T cells from blood. DNA of the CDR3: TGTGCCAGCAGCTCCGGGACTACTGCCTACGAGCAGTACTTC. Its protein is CASSSGTTAYEQYF.